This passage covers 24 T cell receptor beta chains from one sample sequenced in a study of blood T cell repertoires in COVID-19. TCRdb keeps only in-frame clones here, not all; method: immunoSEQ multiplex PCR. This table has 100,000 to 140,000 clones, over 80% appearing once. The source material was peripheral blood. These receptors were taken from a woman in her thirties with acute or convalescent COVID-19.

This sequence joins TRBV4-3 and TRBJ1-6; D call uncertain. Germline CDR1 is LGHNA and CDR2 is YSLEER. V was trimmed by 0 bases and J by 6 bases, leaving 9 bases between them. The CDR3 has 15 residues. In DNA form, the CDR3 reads TGCGCCAGCAGCCAAGATCTCCCAGTTAATTCACCCCTCCACTTT. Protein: CASSQDLPVNSPLHF.

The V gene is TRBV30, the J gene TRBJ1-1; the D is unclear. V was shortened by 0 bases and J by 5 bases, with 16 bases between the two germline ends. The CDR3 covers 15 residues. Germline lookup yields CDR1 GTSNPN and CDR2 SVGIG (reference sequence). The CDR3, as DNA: TGTGCCTGGAGTGTTCAGACACTCCTAAGAACTGAAGCTTTCTTT. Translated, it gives CAWSVQTLLRTEAFF.

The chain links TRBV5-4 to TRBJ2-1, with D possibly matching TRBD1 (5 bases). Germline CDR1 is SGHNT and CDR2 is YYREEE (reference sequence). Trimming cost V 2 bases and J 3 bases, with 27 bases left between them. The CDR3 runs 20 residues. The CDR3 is CASSFRFLGVPGSLYNEQFF. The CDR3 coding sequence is TGTGCCAGCAGCTTCCGTTTCCTAGGGGTTCCGGGCTCTCTCTACAATGAGCAGTTCTTC.

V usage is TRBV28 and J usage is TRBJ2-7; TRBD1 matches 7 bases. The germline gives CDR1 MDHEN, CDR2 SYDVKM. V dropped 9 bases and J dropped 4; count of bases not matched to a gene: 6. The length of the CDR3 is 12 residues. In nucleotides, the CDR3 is TGTGCCAGACTCAGGGGGAAGTACGAGCAGTACTTC. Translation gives CARLRGKYEQYF.

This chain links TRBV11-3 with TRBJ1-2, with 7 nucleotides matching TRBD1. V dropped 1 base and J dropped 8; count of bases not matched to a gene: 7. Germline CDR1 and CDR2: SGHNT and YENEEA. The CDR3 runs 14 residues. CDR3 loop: CASSLGGQVVGYTF. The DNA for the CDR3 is TGTGCCAGCAGCTTAGGAGGACAGGTGGTCGGCTACACCTTC.

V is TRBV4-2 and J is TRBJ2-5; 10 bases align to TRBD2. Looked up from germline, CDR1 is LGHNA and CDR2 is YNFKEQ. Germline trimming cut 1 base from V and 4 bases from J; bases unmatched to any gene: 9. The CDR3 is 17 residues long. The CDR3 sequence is CASSQGRAGGTSETQYF. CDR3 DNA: TGTGCCAGCAGCCAAGGCCGAGCGGGGGGGACCTCAGAGACCCAGTACTTC.

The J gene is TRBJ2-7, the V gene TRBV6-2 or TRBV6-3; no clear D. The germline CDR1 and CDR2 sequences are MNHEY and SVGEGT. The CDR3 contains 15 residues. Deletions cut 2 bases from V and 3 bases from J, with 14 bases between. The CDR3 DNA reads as TGTGCCAGCAGTTACCGTCGCTCGCCGGTCTACGAGCAGTACTTC. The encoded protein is CASSYRRSPVYEQYF.

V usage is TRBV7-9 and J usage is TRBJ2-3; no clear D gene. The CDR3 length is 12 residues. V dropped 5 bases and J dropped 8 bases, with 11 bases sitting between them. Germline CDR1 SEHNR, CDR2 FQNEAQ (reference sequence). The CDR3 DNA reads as TGTGCCAGCAGCAGAGAGTTGAGTACGCAGTATTTT. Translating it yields CASSRELSTQYF.

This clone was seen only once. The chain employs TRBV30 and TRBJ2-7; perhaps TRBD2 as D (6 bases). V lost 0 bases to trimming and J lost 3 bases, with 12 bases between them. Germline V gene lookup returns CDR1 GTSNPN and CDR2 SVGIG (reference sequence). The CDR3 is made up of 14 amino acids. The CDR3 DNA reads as TGTGCCTGGAGTGTTGGAGGGGAAAACTACGAGCAGTACTTC. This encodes CAWSVGGENYEQYF.

In DNA, the CDR3 is TGCGCCAGCAGCTTGGCCATCACGGGGGTAACAGATACGCAGTATTTT. Translating it yields CASSLAITGVTDTQYF. The rearrangement joins TRBV5-1 to TRBJ2-3; D is possibly TRBD2 (6 bases). The CDR3 loop spans 16 amino acids. The germline V and J ends were trimmed by 0 bases and 3 bases, with 14 bases remaining between them. Germline CDR1 reads SGHRS; CDR2 reads YFSETQ.

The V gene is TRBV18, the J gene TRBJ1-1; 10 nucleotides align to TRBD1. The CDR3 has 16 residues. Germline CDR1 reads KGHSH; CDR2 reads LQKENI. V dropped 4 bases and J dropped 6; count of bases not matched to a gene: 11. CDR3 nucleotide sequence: TGTGCCAGCTCACTCCGGGACAGGGGAGGTCACGCTGAAGCTTTCTTT. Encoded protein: CASSLRDRGGHAEAFF.

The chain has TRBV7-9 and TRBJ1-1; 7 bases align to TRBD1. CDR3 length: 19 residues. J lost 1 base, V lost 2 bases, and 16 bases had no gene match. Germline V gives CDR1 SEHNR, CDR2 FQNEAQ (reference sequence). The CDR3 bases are TGTGCCAGCAGCTTAAAAGGGGGCTGGGACTCCATCGGGAACACTGAAGCTTTCTTT. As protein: CASSLKGGWDSIGNTEAFF.

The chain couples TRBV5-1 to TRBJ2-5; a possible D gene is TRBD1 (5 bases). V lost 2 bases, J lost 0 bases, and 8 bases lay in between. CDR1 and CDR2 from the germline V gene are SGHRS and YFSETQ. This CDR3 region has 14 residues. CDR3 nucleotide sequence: TGCGCCAGCAGCTTATCAGGGAACCAAGAGACCCAGTACTTC. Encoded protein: CASSLSGNQETQYF.

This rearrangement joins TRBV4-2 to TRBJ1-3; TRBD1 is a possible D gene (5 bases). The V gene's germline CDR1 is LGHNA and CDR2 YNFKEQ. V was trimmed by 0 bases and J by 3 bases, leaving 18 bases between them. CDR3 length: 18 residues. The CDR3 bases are TGTGCCAGCAGCCAAGAACCCGCCGACAGAAGGTATGGAAACACCATATATTTT. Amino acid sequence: CASSQEPADRRYGNTIYF.

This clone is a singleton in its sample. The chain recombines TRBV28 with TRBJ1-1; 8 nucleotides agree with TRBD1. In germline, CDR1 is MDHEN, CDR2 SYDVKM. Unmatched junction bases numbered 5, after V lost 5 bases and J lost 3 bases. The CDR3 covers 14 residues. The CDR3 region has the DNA TGTGCCAGCAGTCCACCGACAGGGGACACTGAAGCTTTCTTT. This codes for CASSPPTGDTEAFF. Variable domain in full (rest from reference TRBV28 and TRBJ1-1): DVKVTQSSRYLVKRTGEKVFLECVQDMDHENMFWYRQDPGLGLRLIYFSYDVKMKEKGDIPEGYSVSREKKERFSLILESASTNQTSMYLCASSPPTGDTEAFFGQGTRLTVV.

CDR3 sequence reads: CASSKKERGEQYF. DNA for the CDR3: TGTGCCAGCAGTAAAAAGGAGCGAGGCGAGCAGTACTTC. The chain has TRBV7-3 and TRBJ2-7; D is ambiguous. The CDR3 has 13 residues. The germline V and J ends were trimmed by 6 bases and 6 bases, with 15 bases remaining between them. From germline, CDR1 is SGHTA and CDR2 FQGTGA.

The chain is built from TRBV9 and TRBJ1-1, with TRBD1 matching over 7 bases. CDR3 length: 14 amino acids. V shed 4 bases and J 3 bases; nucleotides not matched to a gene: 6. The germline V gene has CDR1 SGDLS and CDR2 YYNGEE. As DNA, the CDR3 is TGTGCCAGCAGCCTTGGACAGGCCTACACTGAAGCTTTCTTT. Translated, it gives CASSLGQAYTEAFF.

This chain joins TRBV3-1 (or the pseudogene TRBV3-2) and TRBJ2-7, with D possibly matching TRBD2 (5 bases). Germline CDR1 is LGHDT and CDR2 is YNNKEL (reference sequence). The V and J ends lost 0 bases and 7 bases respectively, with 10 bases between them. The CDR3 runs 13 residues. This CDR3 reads CASSQDGGSEQYF. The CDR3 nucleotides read TGTGCCAGCAGCCAAGACGGCGGGTCTGAGCAGTACTTC.

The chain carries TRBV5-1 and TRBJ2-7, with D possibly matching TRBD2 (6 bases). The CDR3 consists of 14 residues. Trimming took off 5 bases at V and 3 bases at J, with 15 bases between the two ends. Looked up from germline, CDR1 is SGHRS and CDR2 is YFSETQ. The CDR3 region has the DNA TGCGCCAGCAGTTCCGGGACTTCATTCTACGAGCAGTACTTC. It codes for CASSSGTSFYEQYF.

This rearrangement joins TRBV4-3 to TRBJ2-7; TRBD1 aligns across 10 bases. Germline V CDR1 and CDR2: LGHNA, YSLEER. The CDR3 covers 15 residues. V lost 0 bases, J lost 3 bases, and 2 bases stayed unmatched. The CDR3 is CASSQEGDRGYEQYF. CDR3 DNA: TGCGCCAGCAGCCAAGAGGGGGACAGGGGCTACGAGCAGTACTTC.

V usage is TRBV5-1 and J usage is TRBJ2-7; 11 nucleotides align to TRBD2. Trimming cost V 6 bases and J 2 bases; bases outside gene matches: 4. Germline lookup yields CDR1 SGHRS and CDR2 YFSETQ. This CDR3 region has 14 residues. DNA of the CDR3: TGCGCCAGCAAACTAGCGGGGGAGCCCTACGAGCAGTACTTC. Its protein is CASKLAGEPYEQYF.

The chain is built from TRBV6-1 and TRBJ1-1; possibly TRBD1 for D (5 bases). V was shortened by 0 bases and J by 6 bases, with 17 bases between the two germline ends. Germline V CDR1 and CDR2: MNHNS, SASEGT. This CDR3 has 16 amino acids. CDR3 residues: CASSEAIGPTVAEAFF. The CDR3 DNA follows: TGTGCCAGCAGTGAAGCCATCGGGCCGACAGTCGCTGAAGCTTTCTTT.

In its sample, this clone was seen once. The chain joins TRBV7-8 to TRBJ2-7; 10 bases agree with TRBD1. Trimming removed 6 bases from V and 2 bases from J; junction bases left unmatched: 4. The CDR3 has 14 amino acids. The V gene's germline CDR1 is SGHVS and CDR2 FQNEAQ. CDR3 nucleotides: TGTGCCAGCAGTCGGGACAGGGGAACCTACGAGCAGTACTTC. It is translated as CASSRDRGTYEQYF.

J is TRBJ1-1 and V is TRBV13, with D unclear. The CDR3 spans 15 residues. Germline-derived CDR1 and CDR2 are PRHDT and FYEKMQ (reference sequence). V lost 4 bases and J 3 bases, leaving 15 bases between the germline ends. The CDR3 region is CASSYLPGSYTEAFF. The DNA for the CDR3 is TGTGCCAGCAGCTACCTCCCCGGGTCGTACACTGAAGCTTTCTTT. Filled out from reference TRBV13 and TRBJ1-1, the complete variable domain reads AAGVIQSPRHLIKEKRETATLKCYPIPRHDTVYWYQQGPGQDPQFLISFYEKMQSDKGSIPDRFSAQQFSDYHSELNMSSLELGDSALYFCASSYLPGSYTEAFFGQGTRLTVV.